This passage covers 24 T cell receptor beta chains from one sample sequenced in a study of T and B cells in COVID-19 patients. BIOMED2 TRB-A/B primer pools were used in multiplex TRB PCR. TCRdb ran MiXCR on the multiplex PCR reads and lists one entry per CDR3 protein. The sample holds some 21,000 distinct CDR3 sequences, about 31% seen once. From blood, about 240-550 ng of genomic DNA served as TRB template. The sequenced sample was blood. These receptors were obtained from a human donor who had recovered from COVID-19.

Many counts were recorded for this clonotype. CDR3 bases: TGTGCCAGCAGCTATGTGACATACGAGCAGTACTTC. Translating gives CASSYVTYEQYF. The chain carries TRBV6-2 or TRBV6-3 and TRBJ2-7; D unclear. The CDR3 consists of 12 residues. V was cut by 6 bases and J by 4 bases, with 10 bases left in between. Germline-derived CDR1 and CDR2 are MNHEY and SVGEGT.

Many counts were recorded for this clonotype. The genes are TRBV30 and TRBJ2-7, with D possibly being TRBD1 (6 bases). The germline gives CDR1 GTSNPN, CDR2 SVGIG (reference sequence). V dropped 3 bases and J dropped 4 bases, with 16 bases sitting between them. The CDR3 extends over 14 amino acids. CDR3 amino acids: CAWSINKGEYEQYF. The CDR3, as DNA: TGTGCCTGGAGCATTAATAAGGGGGAATACGAGCAGTACTTC.

This clonotype came up many times. This chain joins TRBV18 and TRBJ2-7; no firm D call. This CDR3 spans 13 amino acids. V shed 1 base and J shed 0 bases, with 4 bases lying between them. Per germline, CDR1 KGHSH and CDR2 LQKENI. The CDR3 sequence: CASSPQASYEQYF. CDR3 DNA: TGTGCCAGCTCACCACAGGCCTCCTACGAGCAGTACTTC.

This chain uses TRBV10-3 with TRBJ2-5; 9 positions agree with TRBD1. V shed 3 bases and J 3 bases; nucleotides not matched to a gene: 8. Germline V gene sequence: CDR1 ENHRY, CDR2 SYGVKD. The CDR3 totals 16 residues. As DNA, the CDR3 is TGTGCCATCAGTGACTCGAGGGGACAGGGTAAAGAGACCCAGTACTTC. Its translation: CAISDSRGQGKETQYF.

In DNA, the CDR3 is TGTGCCATCAGTGAGTCGTCGAGGGGCTCGGGCGAGCAGTACTTC. This translates into CAISESSRGSGEQYF. The chain joins TRBV10-3 to TRBJ2-7, with D perhaps assigned TRBD1 or TRBD2 (5 bases each). Trimming shortened V by 0 bases and J by 6 bases, and 15 bases separated the two germline ends. Germline CDR1 and CDR2: ENHRY and SYGVKD. The CDR3 contains 15 residues.

Note on this clonotype: One end of the junction varies from germline; a read error may be responsible. The rearrangement joins TRBV5-1 to TRBJ1-1; 8 bases line up with TRBD1. Germline V gives CDR1 SGHRS, CDR2 YFSETQ. The CDR3 covers 16 residues. The CDR3 nucleotides read TGTGCCAGAAGCTTAAAACTCCTCCGGGACAGGACTGAAGCTTTCTTT. Encoded protein: CARSLKLLRDRTEAFF.

Concerning this clonotype: Since a much larger clone is just one base distant, this may be a read error. The chain couples TRBV18 to TRBJ2-7, with TRBD2 identical over 7 bases. Germline loops: CDR1 KGHSH, CDR2 LQKENI. The CDR3 has 14 amino acids. Trimming at V came to 0 bases and at J to 3 bases, leaving 2 bases not matched to a gene. The CDR3 DNA reads TGTGCCAGCTCACCACCTAGCGGGCGCTACGAGCAGTACTTC. Amino acids: CASSPPSGRYEQYF.

The V gene is TRBV6-1, the J gene TRBJ1-4, with D unresolved. Between the trimmed V and J ends, which lost 4 bases and 0 bases, there was a span of 9 bases. The CDR3 is 15 amino acids. Germline CDR1 reads MNHNS; CDR2 reads SASEGT. The CDR3 nucleotides read TGTGCCAGCAGTGGCACAGCTTCAACTAATGAAAAACTGTTTTTT. Residues: CASSGTASTNEKLFF.

By frequency in the sample, this clonotype is medium-sized (0.01 to 0.1%). The V call is TRBV19, the J call TRBJ2-3; TRBD1 matches at 8 bases. V lost 5 bases to trimming and J lost 4 bases; unmatched junction nucleotides: 11. Germline CDR1 LNHDA, CDR2 SQIVND (reference sequence). This CDR3 has 16 amino acids. The CDR3 DNA is TGTGCCAGTAGTCTCCCTGGACAGGGAGGCTCAGATACGCAGTATTTT. Encoded protein: CASSLPGQGGSDTQYF.

The chain is built from TRBV12-3 or TRBV12-4 and TRBJ2-1; D might be TRBD2 (6 bases). V lost 4 bases and J lost 8, with 15 bases in between. This CDR3 has 14 amino acids. The CDR3 region is CASSSQTSVYEQFF. CDR3 DNA: TGTGCCAGCAGTTCCCAGACTAGTGTCTATGAGCAGTTCTTC.

This rearrangement joins TRBV11-3 to TRBJ1-1, with D possibly matching TRBD1 (5 bases). Germline CDR1 SGHNT, CDR2 YENEEA. The V end was cut by 4 bases, the J end by 0 bases, with 9 bases between. The CDR3 consists of 14 residues. The CDR3 region is CASSSGTLNTEAFF. The CDR3 region has the DNA TGTGCCAGCAGCTCCGGGACCTTGAACACTGAAGCTTTCTTT.

For the CDR3, the DNA is TGTGCCAGCAGTCTGACAGGGTTCAGGAACACTGAAGCTTTCTTT. Translated: CASSLTGFRNTEAFF. The V call is TRBV6-5, the J call TRBJ1-1; TRBD1 matches 7 bases. CDR1 and CDR2 (germline): MNHEY, SVGAGI. This CDR3 contains 15 residues. Germline trimming cut 5 bases from V and 1 base from J; bases unmatched to any gene: 7.

In its sample, this clonotype was seen a few times. The chain has TRBV6-1 and TRBJ2-3, with TRBD1 identical over 8 bases. Per germline, CDR1 MNHNS and CDR2 SASEGT. The CDR3 has 17 amino acids. V lost 6 bases and J lost 5; bases outside the gene matches: 16. This chain's CDR3 is CASRNVIPQGERDTQYF. The CDR3 DNA reads TGTGCCAGCAGAAACGTAATACCACAGGGGGAAAGAGATACGCAGTATTTT.

CDR3 nucleotides: TGCGCCAGCAGACTCAGGGGGGGGGAGACCCAGTACTTC. Its translation: CASRLRGGETQYF. V gene TRBV10-2 combines with J gene TRBJ2-5, with D perhaps TRBD1 or TRBD2 (7 bases each). The CDR3 extends over 13 amino acids. V lost 6 bases and J 5 bases, leaving 13 bases between the germline ends. Germline CDR1 is WSHSY and CDR2 is SAAADI.

This chain links TRBV28 with TRBJ1-4, with a possible D match to TRBD1 (6 bases). In germline, CDR1 is MDHEN, CDR2 SYDVKM. The CDR3 contains 15 residues. V gave up 3 bases and J gave up 4 bases, with 12 bases separating them. CDR3 in amino acids: CASSFQDRLNEKLFF. The CDR3 coding sequence is TGTGCCAGCAGTTTCCAAGACAGGCTTAATGAAAAACTGTTTTTT. Together with reference TRBV28 and TRBJ1-4, the CDR3 gives the full variable domain: DVKVTQSSRYLVKRTGEKVFLECVQDMDHENMFWYRQDPGLGLRLIYFSYDVKMKEKGDIPEGYSVSREKKERFSLILESASTNQTSMYLCASSFQDRLNEKLFFGSGTQLSVL.

This clonotype was observed at least ten times. The chain uses TRBV18 and TRBJ2-7; D may be TRBD1 or TRBD2 (5 bases each). The CDR3 has 12 residues. Trimming shortened V by 3 bases and J by 6 bases, and 9 bases separated the two germline ends. Germline V gives CDR1 KGHSH, CDR2 LQKENI. The CDR3 loop is CASSPRGVEQYF. CDR3 in DNA: TGTGCCAGCTCACCCCGAGGGGTCGAGCAGTACTTC.

V and J are TRBV7-6 and TRBJ2-2, with 9 bases lining up with TRBD1. Trimming at V came to 5 bases and at J to 6 bases, leaving 4 bases not matched to a gene. Looked up from germline, CDR1 is SGHVS and CDR2 is FNYEAQ. This CDR3 has 14 residues. The CDR3 sequence: CASSQGDRAGELFF. DNA for the CDR3: TGTGCCAGCAGCCAAGGGGACAGGGCCGGGGAGCTGTTTTTT. Looking up the rest from reference TRBV7-6 and TRBJ2-2 gives the full variable domain: GAGVSQSPRYKVTKRGQDVALRCDPISGHVSLYWYRQALGQGPEFLTYFNYEAQQDKSGLPNDRFSAERPEGSISTLTIQRTEQRDSAMYRCASSQGDRAGELFFGEGSRLTVL.

This chain links TRBV6-5 with TRBJ2-3; D is unclear. CDR1 and CDR2 from the germline V gene are MNHEY and SVGAGI. The V and J ends lost 6 bases and 2 bases respectively, with 18 bases between them. The CDR3 length is 16 residues. The CDR3 bases are TGTGCCAGCAGCCCCGGGTCCTCTCACCTCACAGATACGCAGTATTTT. This sequence encodes CASSPGSSHLTDTQYF.

V usage is TRBV20-1 and J usage is TRBJ2-5; D perhaps matches TRBD1 (6 bases). The germline V gene encodes CDR1 DFQATT and CDR2 SNEGSKA (reference sequence). Trimming removed 1 base from V and 11 bases from J, with 14 bases in between. The CDR3 is made up of 12 amino acids. Here the CDR3 DNA reads TGCAGTGCTAGAGCCGGGGACACCCAACAGTACTTC. Its protein is CSARAGDTQQYF.

This clonotype is classed as medium-sized (0.01 to 0.1%). The V gene is TRBV19, the J gene TRBJ2-1, with TRBD2 identical over 8 bases. V trimming: 3 bases; J trimming: 7 bases; junction bases outside the gene matches: 5. CDR3 length: 14 residues. Germline CDR1 and CDR2: LNHDA and SQIVND (reference sequence). CDR3 amino acids: CASSIGGGGNEQFF. In DNA, the CDR3 is TGTGCCAGTAGTATCGGGGGGGGCGGGAATGAGCAGTTCTTC.

The chain has TRBV24-1 and TRBJ2-4; 10 nucleotides match TRBD1. The CDR3 consists of 16 residues. The ends lost 10 bases at V and 3 bases at J; junction bases unmatched: 11. Per germline, CDR1 KGHDR and CDR2 SFDVKD. The CDR3 region has the DNA TGTGCCACGGAGGGGGGACAGGGGATCGGCAAAAACATTCAGTACTTC. This translates into CATEGGQGIGKNIQYF.

The chain carries TRBV6-5 and TRBJ1-4, with 7 bases that match TRBD1. V shed 5 bases, J shed 0 bases, and the junction held 9 bases outside the gene matches. Germline V gene lookup returns CDR1 MNHEY and CDR2 SVGAGI. This CDR3 has 17 amino acids. The DNA of the CDR3 is TGTGCCAGCAGTGAGGCAGGGGGGGATGCAACTAATGAAAAACTGTTTTTT. This encodes CASSEAGGDATNEKLFF.

V is TRBV14 and J is TRBJ1-3; D unresolved. CDR3 size: 14 residues. Germline V gives CDR1 SGHDN, CDR2 FVKESK. The V end was cut by 0 bases, the J end by 4 bases, with 7 bases between. CDR3 DNA sequence: TGTGCCAGCAGCCAAGATAGAGGAGGAAACACCATATATTTT. Translation gives CASSQDRGGNTIYF.

The chain combines TRBV7-6 with TRBJ2-3; the D gene is possibly TRBD2 (5 bases). The V gene lost 5 bases and the J gene lost 3 bases, with 12 bases spanning the gap. In germline, CDR1 is SGHVS, CDR2 FNYEAQ. The CDR3 has 14 residues. As DNA, the CDR3 is TGTGCCAGCAGCAGGACGCCGGGGACAGATACGCAGTATTTT. Protein product: CASSRTPGTDTQYF.